Shown below are 14 T cell receptor beta chains from a single sample sequenced in a study of T cells in Graves' hyperthyroidism and ophthalmopathy. Amplification yielded TCR beta CDR3 regions, with RNA transcripts as the source. During a first-round RT-PCR of the TCR CDR3, the HTBI primer set was used. TCRdb re-derived calls from the multiplex PCR reads in MiXCR, one entry per CDR3 protein. The sample yields a few hundred thousand distinct CDR3 sequences, more than 12% seen once. The sequencing input was blood. These receptors originate from a woman between 25 and 40 years old with Graves' hyperthyroidism.

The rearrangement links TRBV5-1 to TRBJ2-3, with TRBD2 identical over 10 bases. The V and J ends lost 4 bases and 6 bases, in that order; junction bases with no gene match: 5. The V gene's germline CDR1 is SGHRS and CDR2 YFSETQ. This CDR3 contains 14 residues. The CDR3 spells CASSQTSGSDTQYF. The CDR3 nucleotides are TGCGCCAGCAGCCAGACTAGCGGGTCTGATACGCAGTATTTT.

This clonotype came up a few times. This rearrangement joins TRBV10-2 to TRBJ2-2; TRBD2 matches at 9 bases. Trimming at V came to 6 bases and at J to 4 bases, leaving 3 bases not matched to a gene. Germline CDR1 reads WSHSY; CDR2 reads SAAADI. The CDR3 loop spans 14 amino acids. For the CDR3, the DNA is TGCGCCAGCAGGACTAGCGGCCCCACCGGGGAGCTGTTTTTT. Translating gives CASRTSGPTGELFF.

The gene calls are TRBV7-9 and TRBJ2-5; D remains ambiguous. Trimming stripped 0 bases from V and 5 bases from J, with 16 bases between. Germline CDR1 and CDR2: SEHNR and FQNEAQ (reference sequence). The CDR3 contains 16 residues. The CDR3 region has the DNA TGTGCCAGCAGCTTAGCGGTGGCCCTAGACGGGGAGACCCAGTACTTC. Protein sequence: CASSLAVALDGETQYF.

The CDR3: CASSLEAVVGTGELFF. CDR3 nucleotides: TGCGCCAGCAGCTTGGAAGCGGTCGTTGGCACCGGGGAGCTGTTTTTT. This chain links TRBV5-1 with TRBJ2-2; maybe TRBD2 (5 bases). CDR3 length equals 16 residues. Germline-derived CDR1 and CDR2 are SGHRS and YFSETQ. Trimming left V 0 bases short and J 4 bases short, with 13 bases between.

This clonotype was counted ten times or more. The rearrangement uses TRBV2 and TRBJ2-1; D is unclear. This CDR3 is 15 amino acids long. Between the trimmed V and J ends, which lost 4 bases and 0 bases, there was a span of 10 bases. Germline values: CDR1 SNHLY, CDR2 FYNNEI. Here the CDR3 reads CASSAVLGSYNEQFF. The DNA of the CDR3 is TGTGCCAGCAGTGCGGTACTTGGCTCCTACAATGAGCAGTTCTTC.

The chain combines TRBV29-1 with TRBJ2-7; D uncertain. V shed 3 bases and J shed 4 bases, with 7 bases lying between them. This CDR3 has 11 residues. Germline V gene lookup returns CDR1 SQVTM and CDR2 ANQGSEA. DNA of the CDR3: TGCAGCGTTGATTTAGATTACGAGCAGTACTTC. Translating it yields CSVDLDYEQYF.

The sample holds a few counts of this clonotype. The chain recombines TRBV28 with TRBJ1-6; tentatively, D is TRBD1 (5 bases). The CDR3 totals 16 residues. V lost 5 bases and J lost 7, with 18 bases in between. CDR1 MDHEN and CDR2 SYDVKM come from the germline V gene. The DNA of the CDR3 is TGTGCCAGCAGTCCCACGCGGTCAGGGCGGAATTCACCCCTCCACTTT. Protein product: CASSPTRSGRNSPLHF.

This clonotype was detected ten times or more. The chain carries TRBV20-1 and TRBJ2-6; D is possibly TRBD1 (5 bases). The CDR3 is 14 residues long. Germline V gene sequence: CDR1 DFQATT, CDR2 SNEGSKA (reference sequence). Trimming removed 5 bases from V and 0 bases from J, with 8 bases in between. CDR3: CSARQLSGANVLTF. CDR3 coding DNA: TGCAGTGCTCGACAGCTCTCTGGGGCCAACGTCCTGACTTTC.

This chain connects TRBV5-1 to TRBJ2-5, with 8 nucleotides matching TRBD1. V trimming: 4 bases; J trimming: 5 bases; junction bases outside the gene matches: 7. Germline CDR1 is SGHRS and CDR2 is YFSETQ. There are 14 residues in the CDR3. CDR3: CASSGGQGIETQYF. DNA of the CDR3: TGCGCCAGCAGCGGTGGACAGGGTATCGAGACCCAGTACTTC.

The chain recombines TRBV19 with TRBJ2-1, with a weak D call TRBD2 (6 bases). In germline, CDR1 is LNHDA, CDR2 SQIVND (reference sequence). The CDR3 spans 16 residues. V was clipped by 6 bases and J by 3 bases, with 18 bases between them. The CDR3, as DNA: TGTGCCAGTAGCATGGGTCTTGCGGGATACTACAATGAGCAGTTCTTC. It encodes CASSMGLAGYYNEQFF.

This clonotype was detected ten times or more. The rearrangement links TRBV3-1 to TRBJ1-2; tentatively, D is TRBD1 (6 bases). V lost 3 bases to trimming and J lost 3 bases, with 17 bases between them. The CDR3 spans 16 residues. From germline, CDR1 is LGHDT and CDR2 YNNKEL (reference sequence). CDR3 bases: TGTGCCAGCAGCCAGGGACCCACAGGGATTGACTATGGCTACACCTTC. Protein: CASSQGPTGIDYGYTF.

The genes are TRBV2 and TRBJ2-5; D is uncertain. CDR3 size: 11 residues. V dropped 4 bases and J dropped 5 bases, with 5 bases sitting between them. Germline V gene lookup returns CDR1 SNHLY and CDR2 FYNNEI. CDR3 nucleotides: TGTGCCAGCAGTGGTGTCGAGACCCAGTACTTC. This translates into CASSGVETQYF.

This clonotype was detected many times. The gene calls are TRBV3-1 and TRBJ2-1, with D tentatively TRBD1 or TRBD2 (5 bases each). Germline CDR1 LGHDT, CDR2 YNNKEL (reference sequence). Trimming took off 0 bases at V and 6 bases at J, with 12 bases between the two ends. The CDR3 is made up of 15 amino acids. CDR3 in amino acids: CASSQEGLARNEQFF. CDR3 DNA: TGTGCCAGCAGCCAAGAGGGGCTAGCTCGCAATGAGCAGTTCTTC.

This clonotype was seen only a few times. The chain is built from TRBV5-1 and TRBJ2-1; 11 nucleotides agree with TRBD2. Germline V gene sequence: CDR1 SGHRS, CDR2 YFSETQ. The ends lost 0 bases at V and 10 bases at J; junction bases unmatched: 9. This CDR3 has 16 amino acids. The CDR3 coding sequence is TGCGCCAGCAGCTTGGCCGAGGCTAGCGGGAGGAGGGAGCAGTTCTTC. This translates into CASSLAEASGRREQFF. The full variable domain, with the rest looked up from reference TRBV5-1 and TRBJ2-1, is KAGVTQTPRYLIKTRGQQVTLSCSPISGHRSVSWYQQTPGQGLQFLFEYFSETQRNKGNFPGRFSGRQFSNSRSEMNVSTLELGDSALYLCASSLAEASGRREQFFGPGTRLTVL.